This TCR beta chain is from a study of T cell repertoires in cytomegalovirus infection. MiXCR, run by TCRdb on the reads, gives a single entry per CDR3 protein. The sample lists over 150,000 distinct CDR3 sequences, 14% occurring once. Per the germline V gene, CDR1 is SGHNT and CDR2 is YYREEE (reference sequence). With 0 bases removed from V and 1 base from J, the gap between germline ends came to 7 bases. The CDR3 has 14 residues. This sequence joins TRBV5-4 and TRBJ2-5; D uncertain. The sequence came from a human donor in good health (CMV status not recorded). Some clones in this sample may be carry-over from other donors' samples. Sequencing was carried out using PBMCs. CDR3 sequence reads: CASSLAPSQETQYF. In nucleotides, the CDR3 is TGTGCCAGCAGCTTGGCCCCCAGCCAAGAGACCCAGTACTTC.